This T cell receptor (beta chain) was identified in a study of cytomegalovirus exposure and HLA in healthy donors. With V trimmed by 4 bases and J by 3 bases, 0 bases remained unmatched. The CDR3 contains 12 residues. The germline CDR1 and CDR2 sequences are SNHLY and FYNNEI. It was with 60 Vbeta and 13 Jbeta primers that the PCR ran. Assay used: immunoSEQ multiplex PCR; TCRdb lists only in-frame clones, some missing. The sample lists 110,000 or so clones, about four fifths occurring once. The sequencing input was PBMCs. The TCR was taken from a young man in good health and CMV-seronegative. This sequence joins TRBV2 and TRBJ2-7, with 7 bases aligning to TRBD2. CDR3 region: CASSGTSYEQYF. In nucleotides, the CDR3 is TGTGCCAGCAGTGGGACTAGCTACGAGCAGTACTTC.